Described below is a single TCR beta chain sequence and its context. This clonotype was found a few times. The antigen it binds to is not known. No qualities accompany the bases; no much larger clone lies one base away. Spanning cysteine to phenylalanine, the CDR3 consists of 18 amino acids. Just CDR3 DNA is preserved here, 54 bases in frame from base 1. V loses 0 bases at its end and J loses 3 bases; junction bases beyond the gene matches: 7. CDR1 and CDR2 are read off the germline V gene (reference sequence) as LNHNV and YYDKDF. The library was obtained by RT-PCR. TCRdb lists the instrument as Illumina HiSeq 2500. The public reads were reprocessed in TCRdb via fastp at Q25 and MiXCR, keeping in-frame beta chains. All rows with the same CDR3 protein become a single entry with the most common DNA and genes. The sample table contains about 570,000 distinct CDR3 sequences; only one count was recorded for approximately 12% of them. Roughly a tenth of the sample belongs to the ten largest clones.

The record originates from a study of response to subunit inactivated influenza vaccine (dated by TCRdb to 2016 to 2019). About the study as a whole: The study used deep quantitative T cell receptor repertoire profiling to track responses to a trivalent subunit inactivated influenza vaccine. What the work shows at the level of the full study, not this receptor alone: The authors proposed that each seasonal influenza vaccination may bring in only a limited number of new T cells.

The sequence was collected from a man aged 50 to 60 who received an inactivated influenza vaccine. Donor details come from another sample of the same person, matched by shared clones. The source material was PBMCs from blood, sampled on the day of vaccination. This chain is built from TRBV15 and TRBJ2-1; 11 nucleotides in the junction match TRBD2. The CDR3 region reads CATSRDLRGLADYNEQFF. The nucleotides are TGTGCCACCAGCAGAGATCTAAGGGGACTAGCGGACTACAATGAGCAGTTCTTC.